This TCR beta chain was retrieved from a study of T cell responses to AZD1222 COVID-19 vaccine. The study's findings and limits: Dominant CD4 TCR responses targeted spike regions 160-218 and 743-854. Rises in breadth and depth of Spike-specific TCRs came after two AZD1222 doses. The study sampled repertoires only after the peak T cell response.

Remarks on this clone: Its cognate antigen is unknown.

TCRdb's table, derived via immunoSEQ multiplex PCR, lists solely in-frame clones and lacks some. The sample records some 200,000 clones, about nine tenths being singletons. Germline-derived CDR1 and CDR2 are MNHEY and SMNVEV (reference sequence). CDR3 length: 14 amino acids. V was clipped by 6 bases and J by 1 base, with 11 bases between them. The sample was peripheral blood, taken on day 0 of AZD1222 vaccination. The sequence came from an adult in good health. This chain joins TRBV27 and TRBJ2-3; tentatively, D is TRBD2 (6 bases). The CDR3: CASRVGGGTDTQYF. Here the CDR3 DNA reads TGTGCCAGCAGGGTGGGGGGAGGCACAGATACGCAGTATTTT.